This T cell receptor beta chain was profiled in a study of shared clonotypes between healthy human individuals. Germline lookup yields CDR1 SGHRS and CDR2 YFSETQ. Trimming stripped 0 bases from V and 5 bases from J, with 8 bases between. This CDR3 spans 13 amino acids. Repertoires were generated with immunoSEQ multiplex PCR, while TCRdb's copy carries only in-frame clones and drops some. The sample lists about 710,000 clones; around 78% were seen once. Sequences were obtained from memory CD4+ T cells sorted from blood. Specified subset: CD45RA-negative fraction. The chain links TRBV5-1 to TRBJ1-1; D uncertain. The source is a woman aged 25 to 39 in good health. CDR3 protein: CASSLVGLTEAFF. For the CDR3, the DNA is TGCGCCAGCAGCTTGGTCGGGCTTACTGAAGCTTTCTTT.